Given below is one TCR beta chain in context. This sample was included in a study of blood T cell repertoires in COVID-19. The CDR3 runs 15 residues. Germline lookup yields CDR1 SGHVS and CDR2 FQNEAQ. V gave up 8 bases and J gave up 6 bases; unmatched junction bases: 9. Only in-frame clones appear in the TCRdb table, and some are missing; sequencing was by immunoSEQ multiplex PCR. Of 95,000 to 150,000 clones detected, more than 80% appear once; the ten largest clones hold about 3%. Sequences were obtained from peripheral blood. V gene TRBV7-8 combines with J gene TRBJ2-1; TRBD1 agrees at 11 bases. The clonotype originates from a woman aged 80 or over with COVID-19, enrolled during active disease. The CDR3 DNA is TGTGCCAGCGGGGGGACAGGGGGTATCGGCAATGAGCAGTTCTTC. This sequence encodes CASGGTGGIGNEQFF.